These T cell receptor beta chains were read from a single sample in a study of Tregs in tolerant kidney transplant recipients. Sequenced by immunoSEQ multiplex PCR; TCRdb stores in-frame clones only, minus some. The sample lists over 50,000 clones; 70% to 90% were seen once. The sample in question was Tregs from blood, obtained before the transplant. The receptors stem from a human donor who received a combined kidney and bone marrow transplant. Both conserved end residues are part of each CDR3. The D gene is left open where the match is weak. Expanded clones get a size class; other rows say once, few or many, or leave the size out.

clone_size j_call d_call v_call cdr3_aa cdr3_nt
- TRBJ2-7 - TRBV5-1 CASSLRATLIRDTSYEQYF TGCGCCAGCAGCCTACGAGCAACATTGATCCGGGACACTTCCTACGAGCAGTACTTC
- TRBJ1-1 - TRBV27 CASSPAYTNTEAFF TGTGCCAGCAGTCCGGCGTACACGAACACTGAAGCTTTCTTT
- TRBJ2-5 - TRBV5-6 CASSPTLGGSMETQYF TGTGCCAGCAGCCCAACCCTAGGGGGGTCGATGGAGACCCAGTACTTC
once TRBJ1-5 - TRBV19 CASSSRDRGLGNQPQHF TGTGCCAGTAGTAGCCGGGACCGCGGTTTGGGCAATCAGCCCCAGCATTTT
- TRBJ2-2 TRBD2 TRBV28 CASSFFGGSYTGELFF TGTGCCAGCAGTTTTTTCGGCGGGAGTTACACCGGGGAGCTGTTTTTT
few TRBJ2-7 - TRBV6-1 CASSEGGYEQYF TGTGCCAGCAGTGAAGGGGGCTACGAGCAGTACTTC
- TRBJ2-5 - TRBV2 CASSEAGGRGETQYF TGTGCCAGCAGTGAAGCGGGGGGTAGGGGAGAGACCCAGTACTTC
- TRBJ1-4 TRBD1 TRBV5-4 CASSSTGVGEKLFF TGTGCCAGCAGCTCAACAGGGGTCGGTGAAAAACTGTTTTTT
- TRBJ2-1 TRBD2 TRBV7-7 CASSSQAGGPHNEQFF TGTGCCAGCAGCTCCCAAGCGGGAGGGCCGCACAATGAGCAGTTCTTC
few TRBJ2-7 - TRBV15 CATSRDMGSYEQYF TGTGCCACCAGCAGAGATATGGGTTCCTACGAGCAGTACTTC
- TRBJ2-1 TRBD2 TRBV2 CASSWGGGPSYNEQFF TGTGCCAGCAGCTGGGGGGGAGGGCCTTCCTACAATGAGCAGTTCTTC
- TRBJ2-2 - TRBV28 CASSFMWDQQNTGELFF TGTGCCAGCAGTTTTATGTGGGACCAACAAAACACCGGGGAGCTGTTTTTT
- TRBJ2-5 TRBD1 TRBV11-3 CASSSGQGRRETQYF TGTGCCAGCAGCTCCGGACAGGGGCGTCGAGAGACCCAGTACTTC
- TRBJ2-7 - TRBV2 CASSGPGHQYEQYF TGTGCCAGCAGTGGGCCCGGACACCAATACGAGCAGTACTTC
- TRBJ2-3 TRBD1 TRBV12-5 CASGSEGAADTQYF TGTGCTAGTGGTAGTGAGGGGGCGGCAGATACGCAGTATTTT
- TRBJ2-2 - TRBV11-2 CASSLEWGAGELFF TGTGCCAGCAGCTTAGAATGGGGGGCCGGGGAGCTGTTTTTT
- TRBJ2-7 - TRBV19 CASSMGQPYEQYF TGTGCCAGTAGTATGGGGCAGCCCTACGAGCAGTACTTC
- TRBJ2-5 TRBD2 TRBV5-1 CASSLGASGVAQTQYF TGCGCCAGCAGCTTGGGTGCTAGCGGGGTCGCACAGACCCAGTACTTC
- TRBJ2-1 - TRBV7-2 CASSFSSTINEQFF TGTGCCAGCAGCTTTTCGAGTACGATAAATGAGCAGTTCTTC
- TRBJ2-5 - TRBV5-1 CASSQKQETQYF TGCGCCAGCAGCCAAAAACAAGAGACCCAGTACTTC
- TRBJ2-7 - TRBV18 CASSEGPYEQYF TGTGCCAGCTCGGAGGGACCTTACGAGCAGTACTTC
- TRBJ2-7 TRBD2 TRBV4-1 CASSQPGLAGGFEQYF TGCGCCAGCAGCCAACCGGGACTAGCGGGAGGGTTTGAGCAGTACTTC
few TRBJ1-4 - TRBV6-1 CASSELVGGEKLFF TGTGCCAGCAGTGAACTCGTTGGCGGTGAAAAACTGTTTTTT
- TRBJ1-3 - TRBV5-1 CASSPEAISGNTIYF TGCGCCAGCAGCCCCGAGGCGATCTCTGGAAACACCATATATTTT
- TRBJ2-7 - TRBV28 CASSSTSGGPVYEQYF TGTGCCAGCAGTTCAACGTCGGGTGGGCCGGTCTACGAGCAGTACTTC
- TRBJ2-2 - TRBV5-5 CASSFDPNTGELFF TGTGCCAGCAGCTTCGATCCAAACACCGGGGAGCTGTTTTTT
- TRBJ1-3 - TRBV6-5 CASSGAFGAGNTIYF TGTGCCAGCAGTGGGGCTTTTGGAGCTGGAAACACCATATATTTT
- TRBJ2-1 TRBD2 TRBV18 CASSPPRGGADEQFF TGTGCCAGCTCACCACCCCGCGGGGGGGCCGATGAGCAGTTCTTC
- TRBJ1-3 - TRBV2 CASSGRQKTGNTIYF TGTGCCAGCAGTGGACGACAGAAAACTGGAAACACCATATATTTT
- TRBJ1-1 - TRBV19 CASSIDFTAPEAFF TGTGCCAGTAGTATAGATTTTACTGCCCCGGAGGCTTTCTTT
- TRBJ2-7 TRBD1 TRBV5-4 CASSFAGGAYEQYF TGTGCCAGCAGCTTTGCAGGGGGAGCCTACGAGCAGTACTTC
- TRBJ2-5 - TRBV20-1 CSVRGQETQYF TGCAGTGTCCGGGGCCAAGAGACCCAGTACTTC
- TRBJ1-2 TRBD1 TRBV25-1 CASSPYGTGGGYTF TGTGCCAGCAGTCCCTATGGGACAGGGGGTGGCTACACCTTC
- TRBJ1-3 TRBD1 TRBV5-1 CASARTGDNGNTIYF TGCGCCAGCGCCCGGACAGGAGATAACGGAAACACCATATATTTT
few TRBJ2-5 TRBD2 TRBV4-3 CASSQDWASGRAYQETQYF TGCGCCAGCAGCCAAGATTGGGCTAGCGGGAGGGCGTACCAAGAGACCCAGTACTTC